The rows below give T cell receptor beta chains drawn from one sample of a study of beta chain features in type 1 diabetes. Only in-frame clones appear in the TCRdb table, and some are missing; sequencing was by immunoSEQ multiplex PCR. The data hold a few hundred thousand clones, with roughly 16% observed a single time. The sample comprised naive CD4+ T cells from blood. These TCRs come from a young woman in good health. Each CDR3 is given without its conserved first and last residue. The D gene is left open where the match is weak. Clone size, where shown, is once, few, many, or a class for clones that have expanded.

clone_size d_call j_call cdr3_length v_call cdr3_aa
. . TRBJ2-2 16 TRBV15 ATSRGGTTFANTGELF
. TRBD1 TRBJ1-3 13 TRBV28 ASIPQGYSGNTIY
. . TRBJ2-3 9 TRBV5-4 ASLLSDTQY
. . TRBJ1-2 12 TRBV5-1 ASSSRIRGYGYT
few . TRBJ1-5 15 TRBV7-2 ASSLGVRGTGNQPQH
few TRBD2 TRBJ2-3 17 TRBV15 ATSSLSQRLAGRTDTQY
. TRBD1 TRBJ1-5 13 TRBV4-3 ASRLTGDSNQPQH
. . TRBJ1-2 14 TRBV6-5 ASSYSMQGANYGYT
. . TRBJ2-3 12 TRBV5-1 ASSQTDRTDTQY
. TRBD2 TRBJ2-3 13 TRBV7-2 ASSFGLASTDTQY
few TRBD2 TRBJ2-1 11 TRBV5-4 AHGTSVYNEQF
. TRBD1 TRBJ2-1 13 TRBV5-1 ASRDRDRGRDEQF
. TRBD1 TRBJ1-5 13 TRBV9 ASSHGQGYNQPQH
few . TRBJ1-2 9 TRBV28 ATGGSYGYT
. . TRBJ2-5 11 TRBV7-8 ASSLGALETQY
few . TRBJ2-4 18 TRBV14 ASSHREPVEVRGAKNIQY
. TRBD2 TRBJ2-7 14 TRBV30 AWSVRREGRRAEQY
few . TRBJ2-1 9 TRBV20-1 SARRRGEQF
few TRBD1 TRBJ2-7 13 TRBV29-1 SVFVRGRGPSEQY
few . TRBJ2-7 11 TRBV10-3 AISETYSYEQY
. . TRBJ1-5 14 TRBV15 ATSSLTRGSNQPQH
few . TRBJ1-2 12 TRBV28 ASSLRSGVYGYT
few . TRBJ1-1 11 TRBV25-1 ASSPSMDTEAF
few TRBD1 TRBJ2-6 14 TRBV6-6 ASSYSGGIGANVLT